The sequence of this T cell receptor beta chain was determined in a study of neoadjuvant anti-PD-1 for oral cavity cancer. Sequencing was performed with immunoSEQ multiplex PCR; in TCRdb, only in-frame clones are kept and a portion is missing. Among about 12,000 clones listed, around 71% were seen once. Findings and limits, study-wide: Higher pretreatment blood Treg/Th17 ratios correlated with higher pretreatment blood and lower post-treatment tumor TCRbeta clonality. Non-responders to neoadjuvant nivolumab had significantly more clonal PBMC T cells than responders.

Documented time point: after neoadjuvant nivolumab, at surgical resection. Patients were newly diagnosed with stage II-IVA oral cavity squamous cell carcinoma without prior systemic or radiation treatment. Blood cells were analyzed directly, without culture or expansion. Worth noting for this clone: Its antigen remains unknown.

The clonotype comes from a person aged 35 to 85 with oral cavity squamous cell carcinoma. The sequencing used PBMCs, collected after nivolumab (anti-PD-1) treatment.

The CDR3 DNA reads as TGTGCCAGCAGCGTAGGACCCCTAGCGGGGGCCGGGGAGACCCAGTACTTC. Translated: CASSVGPLAGAGETQYF. V and J are TRBV9 and TRBJ2-5, with 10 positions matching TRBD2. The CDR3 contains 17 residues. Trimming removed 0 bases from V and 5 bases from J; junction bases left unmatched: 10. Germline-derived CDR1 and CDR2 are SGDLS and YYNGEE.